These T cell receptor beta chains were read from a single sample in a study of PD-1 blockade in classical Hodgkin lymphoma. The protocol was immunoSEQ multiplex PCR, while the TCRdb copy is restricted to in-frame clones and leaves out a portion. The data hold fewer than 25,000 clones, with more than 80% observed a single time. This specimen was peripheral blood mononuclear cells (PBMCs), taken before the second cycle of nivolumab. The source is a human donor with classical Hodgkin lymphoma. CDR3s include the opening cysteine and the closing phenylalanine or tryptophan. The D gene is left open where the match is weak. Clone size appears in some rows only: once, few, many, or a class for an expanded clone.

D	V	J	size	CDR3	DNA
.	TRBV7-2	TRBJ1-1	.	CASRQEGWGTEAFF	TGTGCCAGCAGACAGGAAGGCTGGGGCACTGAAGCTTTCTTT
TRBD2	TRBV5-1	TRBJ2-3	.	CASSFGTSDTDTQYF	TGCGCCAGCAGCTTTGGGACTAGCGACACAGATACGCAGTATTTT
TRBD1	TRBV5-1	TRBJ2-2	.	CASQVQGATGELFF	TGCGCCAGCCAAGTCCAGGGGGCTACCGGGGAGCTGTTTTTT
.	TRBV7-2	TRBJ2-4	once	CASSSRDSTKNIQYF	TGTGCCAGCAGCTCCAGAGACTCAACCAAAAACATTCAGTACTTC
.	TRBV6-1	TRBJ1-2	.	CASSERGGSSYGYTF	TGTGCCAGCAGTGAAAGAGGGGGATCGAGCTATGGCTACACCTTC
TRBD2	TRBV5-1	TRBJ2-2	.	CASSPMTSGRGTGELFF	TGCGCCAGCAGCCCTATGACTAGCGGGAGAGGTACCGGGGAGCTGTTTTTT
.	TRBV6-6	TRBJ2-7	.	CASKRSHSSYEQYF	TGTGCCAGCAAGAGGTCCCACAGCTCCTACGAGCAGTACTTC
.	TRBV7-8	TRBJ1-2	.	CASSSLGGTNYGYTF	TGTGCCAGCAGCTCCCTAGGGGGAACTAACTATGGCTACACCTTC
.	TRBV5-1	TRBJ2-1	.	CASSLDVTNEQFF	TGCGCCAGCAGCTTGGACGTGACAAATGAGCAGTTCTTC
.	TRBV5-1	TRBJ2-7	.	CASSLVGENEQYF	TGCGCCAGCAGCTTGGTAGGGGAAAACGAGCAGTACTTC
.	TRBV5-1	TRBJ1-1	.	CASSVFDSASTEAFF	TGCGCCAGCAGCGTATTCGACAGCGCAAGCACTGAAGCTTTCTTT
.	TRBV7-9	TRBJ2-3	.	CASSIGTDSTDTQYF	TGTGCCAGCAGCATCGGGACGGACAGCACAGATACGCAGTATTTT
.	TRBV4-3	TRBJ1-2	.	CASSQDRGNYGYTF	TGCGCCAGCAGCCAAGATCGGGGTAACTATGGCTACACCTTC
.	TRBV18	TRBJ2-5	.	CASSLPGKETQYF	TGTGCCAGCTCCCTACCAGGAAAAGAGACCCAGTACTTC
.	TRBV5-1	TRBJ2-5	.	CASSLETGRGETQYF	TGCGCCAGCAGCTTGGAAACGGGCAGGGGCGAGACCCAGTACTTC
.	TRBV7-2	TRBJ2-3	.	CASSLGLGNTDTQYF	TGTGCCAGCAGCTTAGGGTTAGGGAACACAGATACGCAGTATTTT
.	TRBV7-9	TRBJ1-6	.	CASSSSHNNSPLHF	TGTGCCAGCAGCTCGAGCCATAATAATTCACCCCTCCACTTT
.	TRBV6-1	TRBJ1-3	.	CASSDRRDSGNTIYF	TGTGCCAGCAGTGACCGACGGGACTCTGGAAACACCATATATTTT
.	TRBV5-1	TRBJ1-6	.	CASSFLADLNSPLHF	TGCGCCAGCAGCTTTTTGGCAGACCTAAATTCACCCCTCCACTTT
.	TRBV7-9	TRBJ2-7	.	CASSLGVVSYEQYF	TGTGCCAGCAGCTTAGGGGTAGTCTCCTACGAGCAGTACTTC
.	TRBV27	TRBJ1-5	.	CASSIQGPNQPQHF	TGTGCCAGCAGTATTCAGGGACCTAATCAGCCCCAGCATTTT
TRBD1	TRBV2	TRBJ1-5	.	CASSERTGSQPQHF	TGTGCCAGCAGCGAAAGGACAGGGTCCCAGCCCCAGCATTTT
TRBD1	TRBV5-1	TRBJ1-2	.	CASSPWDSNYGYTF	TGCGCCAGCAGCCCGTGGGACAGCAACTATGGCTACACCTTC
.	TRBV7-8	TRBJ2-2	once	CASSFRGTGELFF	TGTGCCAGCAGCTTCCGAGGGACCGGGGAGCTGTTTTTT
.	TRBV4-3	TRBJ1-3	.	CASSQGLARLTGNTIYF	TGCGCCAGCAGCCAAGGGCTGGCCAGATTAACTGGAAACACCATATATTTT
.	TRBV5-1	TRBJ1-2	.	CASSLADRNFYGYTF	TGCGCCAGCAGCTTGGCCGATAGGAATTTCTATGGCTACACCTTC
TRBD1	TRBV4-3	TRBJ2-7	.	CASSQEGTGAYEQYF	TGCGCCAGCAGCCAAGAGGGGACAGGGGCCTACGAGCAGTACTTC
TRBD2	TRBV5-1	TRBJ2-5	.	CASNPMGTSGGETQYF	TGCGCCAGCAACCCGATGGGGACTAGCGGGGGGGAGACCCAGTACTTC
TRBD2	TRBV5-1	TRBJ2-4	.	CASSSLAGEGNIQYF	TGCGCCAGCAGCTCACTAGCGGGGGAAGGGAACATTCAGTACTTC
TRBD1	TRBV10-2	TRBJ1-1	.	CASSNTGTGDYPGTEAFF	TGCGCCAGCAGTAATACCGGGACAGGGGATTATCCGGGCACTGAAGCTTTCTTT
TRBD1	TRBV6-5	TRBJ1-2	.	CASNSGQLSGGYTF	TGTGCCAGCAACTCGGGACAGCTCTCGGGGGGCTACACCTTC
.	TRBV7-8	TRBJ1-1	.	CASTNRVEAFF	TGTGCCAGCACCAACAGGGTGGAAGCTTTCTTT
.	TRBV4-2	TRBJ1-5	.	CASSQGDGFNQPQHF	TGTGCCAGCAGCCAAGGAGACGGATTCAATCAGCCCCAGCATTTT
.	TRBV5-1	TRBJ1-3	few	CASSLDKNSGNTIYF	TGCGCCAGCAGCTTAGACAAGAACTCTGGAAACACCATATATTTT
TRBD2	TRBV9	TRBJ2-1	once	CASSVSGGYDEQFF	TGTGCCAGCAGCGTTAGCGGGGGATACGATGAGCAGTTCTTC
.	TRBV4-1	TRBJ1-3	.	CASSQGDFRGAGNTIYF	TGCGCCAGCAGCCAAGGGGACTTCCGAGGCGCTGGAAACACCATATATTTT
.	TRBV6-6	TRBJ1-2	.	CASREQGSSYGYTF	TGTGCCAGCAGGGAACAGGGATCTTCCTATGGCTACACCTTC
TRBD2	TRBV5-1	TRBJ2-7	.	CASSTGLAGTYEQYF	TGCGCCAGCAGCACGGGACTAGCGGGGACCTACGAGCAGTACTTC
.	TRBV2	TRBJ1-2	.	CASSVHLSYTF	TGTGCCAGCAGTGTTCATCTTAGCTACACCTTC
.	TRBV5-1	TRBJ2-5	.	CASSLAATSQETQYF	TGCGCCAGCAGCTTGGCGGCGACTTCTCAAGAGACCCAGTACTTC
.	TRBV5-1	TRBJ1-3	.	CASSLDGSGNTIYF	TGCGCCAGCAGCTTGGACGGCTCTGGAAACACCATATATTTT
TRBD2	TRBV19	TRBJ2-7	.	CASSGLAGGYEQYF	TGTGCCAGTAGTGGACTAGCTGGGGGCTACGAGCAGTACTTC
TRBD1	TRBV28	TRBJ1-2	.	CASQELGQGALGYTF	TGTGCCAGCCAAGAACTAGGGCAGGGGGCGTTGGGCTACACCTTC
.	TRBV4-1	TRBJ1-6	few	CASSQGYYNSPLHF	TGCGCCAGCAGCCAGGGGTACTATAATTCACCCCTCCACTTT
.	TRBV10-3	TRBJ2-2	.	CAIGPGGTGELFF	TGTGCCATCGGTCCAGGGGGGACCGGGGAGCTGTTTTTT
TRBD1	TRBV5-1	TRBJ1-4	.	CASSAGTGGRMGKEKLFF	TGCGCCAGCAGCGCCGGGACAGGGGGAAGGATGGGGAAAGAAAAACTGTTTTTT
.	TRBV7-9	TRBJ1-1	few	CASSSAGNIMNTEAFF	TGTGCCAGCAGCTCCGCAGGGAATATAATGAACACTGAAGCTTTCTTT
.	TRBV7-9	TRBJ2-5	.	CASTSGLETQYF	TGTGCCAGCACCTCAGGCCTGGAGACCCAGTACTTC
.	TRBV6-1	TRBJ1-6	.	CASSEVGLPYNSPLHF	TGTGCCAGCAGTGAAGTGGGTCTCCCCTATAATTCACCCCTCCACTTT
.	TRBV13	TRBJ1-2	.	CASSARPVRNYGYTF	TGTGCCAGCAGCGCTAGGCCAGTTCGAAACTATGGCTACACCTTC
.	TRBV4-2	TRBJ2-7	.	CASSQAIQGIYEQYF	TGTGCCAGCAGCCAAGCGATCCAGGGGATCTACGAGCAGTACTTC
TRBD1	TRBV5-1	TRBJ2-5	.	CASSLAGTGSQETQYF	TGCGCCAGCAGCTTGGCCGGGACAGGGAGCCAAGAGACCCAGTACTTC
.	TRBV11-3	TRBJ2-3	.	CASSLGQTSTDTQYF	TGTGCCAGCAGCTTAGGACAGACTAGCACAGATACGCAGTATTTT